The 30 T cell receptor beta chains reported below all come from one sample, sequenced in a study of blood T cells in healthy people across ages. The use of a sample-barcoded 5' primer and a J-beta primer mix characterized a second PCR of roughly 6 to 11 cycles. TCRdb called the 5' RACE reads again in MiXCR, with one record for every CDR3 protein. The sample lists around 1,100,000 distinct CDR3 sequences; 30% to 40% were seen once. The sequenced sample was blood. The source of these receptors is a man aged 18 to 35 in good health.

This chain connects TRBV7-2 to TRBJ1-3; D gene ambiguous. Looked up from germline, CDR1 is SGHTA and CDR2 is FQGNSA. The ends were cut back, 5 bases at V and 0 bases at J, with 14 bases in the middle. The CDR3 totals 16 residues. The CDR3, as DNA: TGTGCCAGCAGCCACTCCGCAGGTAGCTCTGGAAACACCATATATTTT. Translated, it gives CASSHSAGSSGNTIYF.

The chain carries TRBV29-1 and TRBJ1-1, with D unresolved. CDR1 is SQVTM and CDR2 is ANQGSEA in the germline V gene. V lost 5 bases, J lost 3 bases, and 16 bases lay in between. The CDR3 loop spans 14 amino acids. The CDR3 loop reads CSVTLRFLHTEAFF. CDR3 bases: TGCAGCGTTACCCTCAGGTTTCTTCACACTGAAGCTTTCTTT.

This clonotype was observed a few times. This chain links TRBV12-3 or TRBV12-4 with TRBJ1-4, with a possible D match to TRBD1 (5 bases). V lost 3 bases to trimming and J lost 6 bases, with 14 bases between them. The CDR3 sequence is 15 residues long. Here the CDR3 DNA reads TGTGCCAGCAGTTTTGTGGGGGGTGCGGATGAAAAACTGTTTTTT. This encodes CASSFVGGADEKLFF.

The rearrangement uses TRBV7-2 and TRBJ2-5, with D unclear. The last part of the DNA fits TRBJ2-7 better; the J call may be wrong. Germline assignment: CDR1 SGHTA and CDR2 FQGNSA. CDR3 length: 15 amino acids. The DNA of the CDR3 is TGTGCCAGCAGCTTAGATGCCTGGCCGGTAAACGAGCAGTACTTC. This codes for CASSLDAWPVNEQYF.

The rearrangement links TRBV24-1 to TRBJ2-2; 9 nucleotides line up with TRBD1. CDR1 and CDR2 from the germline V gene are KGHDR and SFDVKD. Trimming took 2 bases from V and 1 from J; bases not matched to a gene: 4. The CDR3 sequence is 17 residues long. The CDR3, as DNA: TGTGCCACCAGTGATTCCTCGGGACAGGGGAACACCGGGGAGCTGTTTTTT. This gives the protein CATSDSSGQGNTGELFF.

Details on this clonotype: Compared with germline, one end of the junction differs, possibly owing to a read error. The chain links TRBV12-3 or TRBV12-4 to TRBJ2-1; D unclear. The CDR3 is made up of 10 amino acids. The CDR3 DNA is TGTGCCAGCACCGACAATAAGCAGTTCTTC. Translating it yields CASTDNKQFF.

This clonotype was observed a handful of times. The chain carries TRBV2 and TRBJ2-1; D perhaps matches TRBD2 (6 bases). The J call is uncertain, as TRBJ2-7 better fits the DNA end. This CDR3 is built from 14 residues. The germline V gene encodes CDR1 SNHLY and CDR2 FYNNEI. This chain's CDR3 is CASSRESSYNEQYF. CDR3 DNA sequence: TGTGCCAGCAGCCGGGAGAGCTCCTACAATGAGCAGTACTTC.

The CDR3 sequence: CASSAGLAGVLSYNEQFF. The CDR3 nucleotides are TGTGCCAGCAGCGCGGGACTAGCGGGGGTACTCTCCTACAATGAGCAGTTCTTC. The chain uses TRBV9 and TRBJ2-1; 14 nucleotides align to TRBD2. The germline gives CDR1 SGDLS, CDR2 YYNGEE. V was pared by 3 bases and J by 0 bases, with 5 bases of the junction left unmatched. CDR3 length: 18 amino acids.

This clonotype was counted between two and nine times. This sequence joins TRBV20-1 and TRBJ2-5; 8 positions agree with TRBD1. The V segment lost 2 bases and the J segment 4 bases; nucleotides outside the gene matches: 6. The length of the CDR3 is 14 residues. Germline CDR1 DFQATT, CDR2 SNEGSKA (reference sequence). The chain's CDR3 is CSARSLDRAETQYF. In DNA, the CDR3 is TGCAGTGCTAGAAGTTTGGACAGGGCAGAGACCCAGTACTTC.

The CDR3 DNA is TGTGCCATCAGTGAGACGGTTGGGGGCTACACCTTC. It codes for CAISETVGGYTF. V is TRBV10-3 and J is TRBJ1-2; D gene uncertain. The V end was cut by 2 bases, the J end by 8 bases, with 9 bases between. From germline, CDR1 is ENHRY and CDR2 SYGVKD. The CDR3 runs 12 residues.

This clonotype was picked up a small number of times. V and J are TRBV5-1 and TRBJ1-4, with 7 bases that match TRBD1. The CDR3 sequence is 16 residues long. The V gene's germline CDR1 is SGHRS and CDR2 YFSETQ. With V trimmed by 3 bases and J by 5 bases, 10 bases remained unmatched. Here the CDR3 DNA reads TGCGCCAGCAGCTGGCGGGACAGCGTCTCGAATGAAAAACTGTTTTTT. This encodes CASSWRDSVSNEKLFF.

V usage is TRBV11-2 and J usage is TRBJ1-1; perhaps TRBD1 as D (6 bases). The CDR3 is 16 amino acids. V lost 4 bases, J lost 1 base, and 16 bases lay in between. Germline V gene sequence: CDR1 SGHAT, CDR2 FQNNGV. The chain's CDR3 is CASSSLRDNKNTEAFF. The CDR3 DNA reads TGTGCCAGCAGCTCATTACGGGACAATAAGAACACTGAAGCTTTCTTT.

This clonotype was counted only a few times. This chain joins TRBV20-1 and TRBJ1-1; D call uncertain. The germline CDR1 and CDR2 sequences are DFQATT and SNEGSKA (reference sequence). CDR3 length: 13 amino acids. The V and J ends lost 0 bases and 6 bases respectively, with 11 bases between them. The CDR3 loop reads CSAREGFRSEAFF. For the CDR3, the DNA is TGCAGTGCTAGAGAGGGCTTCAGATCTGAAGCTTTCTTT.

A few counts support this clonotype. This chain connects TRBV12-3 or TRBV12-4 to TRBJ1-2; 11 positions match TRBD1. This CDR3 spans 15 amino acids. The trim removed 7 bases at V and 4 bases at J, leaving 8 bases unmatched. The DNA for the CDR3 is TGTGCCAGCACCCTGGACAGGGGGCTTCTCTATGGCTACACCTTC. Translated: CASTLDRGLLYGYTF.

V and J are TRBV4-3 and TRBJ1-2; no reliable D call. V was trimmed by 1 base and J by 3 bases, leaving 9 bases between them. CDR1 is LGHNA and CDR2 is YSLEER in the germline V gene. The CDR3 has 14 residues. CDR3 nucleotides: TGCGCCAGCAGCCAAGCGCCGACGGACTATGGCTACACCTTC. It specifies CASSQAPTDYGYTF.

In the case of this clonotype: One junction end does not reproduce the germline sequence, and a read error may be involved. V usage is TRBV5-1 and J usage is TRBJ1-1, with D maybe TRBD1 (6 bases). The CDR3 consists of 16 residues. Germline V gene lookup returns CDR1 SGHRS and CDR2 YFSETQ. The DNA for the CDR3 is TGCGCCAGCAGCTTGCAATTCCGGGGGGCTGACACTAAAGCTTTCTTT. Amino acids: CASSLQFRGADTKAFF.

The chain joins TRBV11-3 to TRBJ2-1; D possibly matches TRBD1 or TRBD2 (6 bases each). Germline-derived CDR1 and CDR2 are SGHNT and YENEEA. V lost 4 bases to trimming and J lost 9 bases, with 19 bases between them. The CDR3 spans 15 residues. CDR3 coding DNA: TGTGCCAGCAGCTCGGAAAACAGGGAGGAGATTGAGCAGTTCTTC. Encoded protein: CASSSENREEIEQFF.

The V call is TRBV7-9, the J call TRBJ2-5; D may be TRBD2 (5 bases). V lost 4 bases to trimming and J lost 1 base, with 16 bases between them. This CDR3 spans 16 amino acids. From germline, CDR1 is SEHNR and CDR2 FQNEAQ (reference sequence). Written as DNA, the CDR3 is TGTGCCAGCAGCTCCGAGGGCGCATTCGTCCAAGAGACCCAGTACTTC. It yields the protein CASSSEGAFVQETQYF.

This clonotype was seen more than once but under ten times. The V call is TRBV6-2 or TRBV6-3, the J call TRBJ2-7; no reliable D call. The CDR3 length is 13 residues. With 0 bases removed from V and 6 bases from J, the gap between germline ends came to 9 bases. Germline CDR1 reads MNHEY; CDR2 reads SVGEGT. The chain's CDR3 is CASSYSRRGEQYF. The CDR3 region has the DNA TGTGCCAGCAGTTACTCGAGGCGTGGCGAGCAGTACTTC.

This clonotype was seen more than once but under ten times. The chain has TRBV4-3 and TRBJ2-3, with 10 positions matching TRBD1. CDR3 length: 20 residues. After removal of 2 bases from V and 0 bases from J, the junction contained 14 bases not matched to a gene. Germline assignment: CDR1 LGHNA and CDR2 YSLEER. The CDR3 DNA is TGCGCCAGCAGCCAATGGAGACAGGGGGCCTCACGATCTAGCACAGATACGCAGTATTTT. This codes for CASSQWRQGASRSSTDTQYF.

CDR3 loop: CASRSTEFLNYGYTF. In DNA, the CDR3 is TGTGCCAGCAGGTCAACAGAGTTCCTTAACTATGGCTACACCTTC. The chain carries TRBV28 and TRBJ1-2; no reliable D call. The V gene lost 6 bases and the J gene lost 1 base, with 15 bases spanning the gap. CDR1 is MDHEN and CDR2 is SYDVKM in the germline V gene. This CDR3 is 15 amino acids long.

This clonotype was detected only a few times. J is TRBJ2-1 and V is TRBV28, with a weak D call TRBD2 (7 bases). The J call may be in error: the DNA end matches TRBJ2-7 better. Germline-derived CDR1 and CDR2 are MDHEN and SYDVKM. The CDR3 sequence is 14 residues long. The CDR3 nucleotides are TGTGCCAGCAGGAGGGGGGGGACCTACAATGAGCAGTACTTC. Translating it yields CASRRGGTYNEQYF.

The chain is built from TRBV6-2 or TRBV6-3 and TRBJ1-2; D unclear. Trimming removed 5 bases from V and 7 bases from J, with 14 bases in between. This CDR3 has 13 residues. Per the germline V gene, CDR1 is MNHEY and CDR2 is SVGEGT. CDR3 coding DNA: TGTGCCAGCAGTGGGGAACAGTGGTTTGGCTACACCTTC. Translating it yields CASSGEQWFGYTF.

The V call is TRBV4-1, the J call TRBJ1-1; no definite D call. This CDR3 has 16 amino acids. V shed 3 bases and J shed 1 base, with 15 bases lying between them. Germline V gives CDR1 MGHRA, CDR2 YSYEKL. CDR3 sequence reads: CASSHEKGIPNTEAFF. In DNA form, the CDR3 reads TGCGCCAGCAGCCATGAAAAGGGAATCCCGAACACTGAAGCTTTCTTT.

The chain uses TRBV29-1 and TRBJ1-5; tentative D call: TRBD1 (6 bases). Trimming took 6 bases from V and 0 from J, leaving 9 bases between them. Germline-derived CDR1 and CDR2 are SQVTM and ANQGSEA. CDR3 size: 13 residues. The CDR3 loop reads CSVAGHSNQPQHF. CDR3 DNA: TGCAGCGTCGCGGGACATAGCAATCAGCCCCAGCATTTT.

This sequence joins TRBV3-1 and TRBJ2-1; D remains ambiguous. The germline gives CDR1 LGHDT, CDR2 YNNKEL (reference sequence). The CDR3 spans 15 residues. Deletions cut 0 bases from V and 4 bases from J, with 10 bases between. CDR3 sequence (DNA): TGTGCCAGCAGCCAAGACAGGCAGGAATACAATGAGCAGTTCTTC. Amino acid sequence: CASSQDRQEYNEQFF.

The J gene is TRBJ1-2, the V gene TRBV28, with D hard to call. The germline CDR1 and CDR2 sequences are MDHEN and SYDVKM. The CDR3 covers 15 residues. The V and J ends lost 2 bases and 0 bases respectively, with 10 bases between them. Here the CDR3 reads CASSLAAFPNYGYTF. The CDR3 DNA reads as TGTGCCAGCAGTTTAGCAGCTTTCCCTAACTATGGCTACACCTTC.

This clonotype was seen just once. The J gene is TRBJ2-3, the V gene TRBV20-1; D gene unclear. CDR3 length: 12 residues. The V and J ends lost 0 bases and 2 bases respectively, with 3 bases between them. Germline values: CDR1 DFQATT, CDR2 SNEGSKA (reference sequence). CDR3 region: CSARDHTDTQYF. The CDR3 DNA reads as TGCAGTGCTAGAGACCACACAGATACGCAGTATTTT.

This clonotype was found a few times. The chain couples TRBV29-1 to TRBJ2-5, with D possibly being TRBD1 (6 bases). The CDR3 is 12 residues long. Trimming stripped 4 bases from V and 2 bases from J, with 8 bases between. The V gene's germline CDR1 is SQVTM and CDR2 ANQGSEA. The CDR3, as DNA: TGCAGCGTTGGTACAGGGCAAGAGACCCAGTACTTC. Translated, it gives CSVGTGQETQYF. The full variable domain, completed using reference TRBV29-1 and TRBJ2-5, is SAVISQKPSRDICQRGTSLTIQCQVDSQVTMMFWYRQQPGQSLTLIATANQGSEATYESGFVIDKFPISRPNLTFSTLTVSNMSPEDSSIYLCSVGTGQETQYFGPGTRLLVL.

The chain employs TRBV7-3 and TRBJ1-2, with TRBD1 as a possible D gene (5 bases). CDR1 is SGHTA and CDR2 is FQGTGA in the germline V gene. The length of the CDR3 is 14 residues. V was shortened by 4 bases and J by 1 base, with 10 bases between the two germline ends. CDR3 sequence reads: CASSSSDSNYGYTF. The CDR3 bases are TGTGCCAGCAGCTCCTCAGACAGTAACTATGGCTACACCTTC. Full variable domain (rest looked up from reference TRBV7-3 and TRBJ1-2): GAGVSQTPSNKVTEKGKYVELRCDPISGHTALYWYRQSLGQGPEFLIYFQGTGAADDSGLPNDRFFAVRPEGSVSTLKIQRTERGDSAVYLCASSSSDSNYGYTFGSGTRLTVV.